The clone carrying this T cell receptor (beta chain) was counted at least ten times. Its target is unknown. This sample is drawn from a study of T cells in Graves' hyperthyroidism and ophthalmopathy. In germline, CDR1 is SGHRS, CDR2 YFSETQ. V trimming: 0 bases; J trimming: 1 base; junction bases outside the gene matches: 4. This CDR3 spans 16 amino acids. Amplified TCR beta CDR3 regions derived from RNA transcripts. A first-round RT-PCR of the TCR CDR3 used the HTBI primer set. TCRdb fed the multiplex PCR reads into MiXCR, producing one record per CDR3 protein. The table includes 380,000 or so distinct CDR3 sequences, approximately 13% detected once. Patients having uncontrolled infection, another autoimmune disease, pregnancy or lactation were not included. Based on clinical symptoms, serum thyroxine and TRAb, thyroid ultrasound and orbital computed tomography, diagnoses were reached. The PBMCs had their origin in 10 ml of fresh peripheral blood.

Study results and limitations: In blood, most of the thyroid clonotypes expanded above 0.001 were also present.

The chain joins TRBV5-1 to TRBJ2-7; 10 bases match TRBD1. The sample taken for sequencing was blood. The receptor comes from a man aged 25 to 40 with Graves' hyperthyroidism that later progressed to Graves' ophthalmopathy. CDR3 DNA sequence: TGCGCCAGCAGCTTGGGGGGGACAGGGGCGTCCTACGAGCAGTACTTC. Protein: CASSLGGTGASYEQYF.